The entry that follows covers one T cell receptor beta chain sequence. The sample belongs to a study of cytotoxic CD8 clonotypes in ibrutinib-treated CLL. The J segment lost 7 bases and the V segment lost 0 bases, leaving 6 bases of the junction unmatched. There are 14 residues in the CDR3. Germline assignment: CDR1 SGHRS and CDR2 YFSETQ. The assay was immunoSEQ multiplex PCR, and TCRdb's table has in-frame clones only and misses some. The sample has roughly 250,000 clones, roughly 70% seen once. Here the sequenced sample was PBMCs, taken after 24 months of ibrutinib treatment. This rearrangement joins TRBV5-1 to TRBJ1-1; 7 bases map to TRBD1. The source is a human donor with chronic lymphocytic leukemia. CDR3 protein: CASSLAGGGNEAFF. In nucleotides, the CDR3 is TGCGCCAGCAGCTTGGCAGGGGGTGGGAATGAAGCTTTCTTT.